What follows describes a single TCR beta chain. V was pared by 0 bases and J by 8 bases, with 14 bases between. This CDR3 has 15 amino acids. CDR1 LGHNA and CDR2 YNFKEQ come from the germline V gene. Original data processing: By means of reference gene primer amplification, nucleated cell counts were estimated. This table comes from immunoSEQ multiplex PCR, and its TCRdb copy is limited to in-frame clones, with some not included. Clonal size and the V and J genes are those of that table, whereas D and trimming came from the DNA. Here the sample spans about 39,000 clones, roughly 82% being singletons. The data derive from a study of blood T cell repertoires in COVID-19. As for the study in general: There were acute and convalescent COVID-19 samples, and they came from the United States, Italy and Spain. Sources were T cells, B-cell-depleted T cells, or PBMCs; the material itself was cDNA or gDNA.

The rearrangement uses TRBV4-2 and TRBJ2-1, with D tentatively TRBD2 (6 bases). Sequences were obtained from peripheral blood. The receptor comes from a man between 50 and 59 years old with active or convalescent COVID-19. CDR3 in amino acids: CASSQEATSNYEQFF. In DNA form, the CDR3 reads TGTGCCAGCAGCCAAGAGGCTACTAGCAATTATGAGCAGTTCTTC.